This entry concerns a single T cell receptor (beta chain). The antigen remains unidentified. The data derive from a study of shared clonotypes between healthy human individuals. This CDR3 is built from 15 residues. Trimming stripped 1 base from V and 9 bases from J, with 19 bases between. Germline assignment: CDR1 SQVTM and CDR2 ANQGSEA. Several immunoSEQ 96-well plates shared each subset's DNA, each plate a replicate. The table came from immunoSEQ multiplex PCR; TCRdb's copy has only in-frame clones and leaves some out. Of fewer than 850,000 clones listed, approximately 97% are singletons. Study-level findings and limits: The expectation was that sequencing depth would affect clonotype sharing among donors. Shared clonotypes: approximately 5.3% naive CD4, about 3.3% naive CD8, about 2.5% memory CD4, about 0.41% memory CD8.

Naive CD8 cells, CD45RO-negative and positively selected for CCR7, excluded terminally differentiated effector memory CD45RA+ cells. This receptor was obtained from a man aged 25 to 40 in good health. The sample consisted of naive CD8+ T cells sorted from blood. This rearrangement joins TRBV29-1 to TRBJ2-1, with a tentative D call TRBD1 (7 bases). The CDR3 nucleotides are TGCAGCGTTGAAGCTGTGGGGGACAGTAGCGGTGAGCAGTTCTTC. Translation: CSVEAVGDSSGEQFF.